This paragraph reports one T cell receptor beta chain. TCRdb keeps only in-frame clones here, not all; method: immunoSEQ multiplex PCR. The data show a few hundred thousand clones, roughly 91% seen once. The data stem from a study of blood T cell repertoires in COVID-19. At the level of the study: COVID-19 samples, acute and convalescent, were from the United States, Italy and Spain.

Contact with a PCR-confirmed or clinician-diagnosed COVID-19 case occurred within 2 weeks of entry. Germline values: CDR1 MGHRA, CDR2 YSYEKL. The CDR3 runs to 16 residues. V lost 2 bases and J lost 0; bases outside the gene matches: 6. The TCR sequence derives from a woman in her forties or fifties who had been exposed to COVID-19. Sequencing input: PBMCs or T cells enriched from blood (not recorded which). J is TRBJ1-2 and V is TRBV4-1; TRBD1 agrees at 7 bases. Here the CDR3 DNA reads TGCGCCAGCAGCCAACCAAGACAGGGAGCTAACTATGGCTACACCTTC. The encoded protein is CASSQPRQGANYGYTF.